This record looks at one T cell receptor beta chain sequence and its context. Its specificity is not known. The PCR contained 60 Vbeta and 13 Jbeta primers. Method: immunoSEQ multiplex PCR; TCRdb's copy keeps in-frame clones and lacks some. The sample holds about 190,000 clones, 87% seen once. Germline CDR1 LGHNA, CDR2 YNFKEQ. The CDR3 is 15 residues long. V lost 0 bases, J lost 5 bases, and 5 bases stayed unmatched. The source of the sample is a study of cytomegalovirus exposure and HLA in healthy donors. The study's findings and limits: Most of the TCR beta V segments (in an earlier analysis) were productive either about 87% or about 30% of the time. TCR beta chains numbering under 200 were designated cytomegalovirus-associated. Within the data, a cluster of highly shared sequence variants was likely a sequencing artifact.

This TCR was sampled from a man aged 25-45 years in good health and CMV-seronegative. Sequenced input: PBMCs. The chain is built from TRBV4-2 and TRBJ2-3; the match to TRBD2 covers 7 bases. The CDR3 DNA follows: TGTGCCAGCAGCCAAGATCGGCGGGGGTTAGATACGCAGTATTTT. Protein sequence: CASSQDRRGLDTQYF.